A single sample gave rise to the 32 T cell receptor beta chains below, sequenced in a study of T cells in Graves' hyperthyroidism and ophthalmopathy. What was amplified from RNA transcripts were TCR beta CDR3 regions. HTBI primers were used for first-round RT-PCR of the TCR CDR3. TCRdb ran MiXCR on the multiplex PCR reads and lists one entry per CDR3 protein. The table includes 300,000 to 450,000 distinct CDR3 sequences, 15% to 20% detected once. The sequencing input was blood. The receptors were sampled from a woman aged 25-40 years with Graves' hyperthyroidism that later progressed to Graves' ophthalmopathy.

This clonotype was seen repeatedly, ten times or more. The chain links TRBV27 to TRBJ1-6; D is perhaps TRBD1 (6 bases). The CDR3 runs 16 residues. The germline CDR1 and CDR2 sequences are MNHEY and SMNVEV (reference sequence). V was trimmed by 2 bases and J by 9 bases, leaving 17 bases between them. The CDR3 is CASSLKPPGAGSPLHF. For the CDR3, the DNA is TGTGCCAGCAGTTTAAAGCCCCCAGGGGCGGGTTCACCCCTCCACTTT.

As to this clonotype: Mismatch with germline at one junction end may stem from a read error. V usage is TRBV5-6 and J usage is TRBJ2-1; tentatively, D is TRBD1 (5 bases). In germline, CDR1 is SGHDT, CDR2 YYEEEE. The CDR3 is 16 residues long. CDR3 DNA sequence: TGTGCCAGCAGTTCGTTTCAGGGCCGCTCCTCCAATGAGCAGTTCTTC. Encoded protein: CASSSFQGRSSNEQFF.

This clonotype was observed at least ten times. CDR3 residues: CSARDIDRVMNTEAFF. The CDR3 DNA sequence: TGCAGTGCTAGAGATATCGACAGGGTAATGAACACTGAAGCTTTCTTT. The rearrangement links TRBV20-1 to TRBJ1-1; 7 bases match TRBD1. V gave up 0 bases and J gave up 0 bases; unmatched junction bases: 7. CDR1 and CDR2 from the germline V gene are DFQATT and SNEGSKA (reference sequence). The CDR3 is made up of 16 amino acids.

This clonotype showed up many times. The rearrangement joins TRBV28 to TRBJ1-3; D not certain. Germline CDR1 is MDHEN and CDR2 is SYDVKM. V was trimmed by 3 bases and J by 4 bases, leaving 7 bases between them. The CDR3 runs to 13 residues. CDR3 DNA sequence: TGTGCCAGCAGTTTCTTATTAGGAAACACCATATATTTT. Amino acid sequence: CASSFLLGNTIYF. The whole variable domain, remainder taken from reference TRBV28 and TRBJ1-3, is DVKVTQSSRYLVKRTGEKVFLECVQDMDHENMFWYRQDPGLGLRLIYFSYDVKMKEKGDIPEGYSVSREKKERFSLILESASTNQTSMYLCASSFLLGNTIYFGEGSWLTVV.

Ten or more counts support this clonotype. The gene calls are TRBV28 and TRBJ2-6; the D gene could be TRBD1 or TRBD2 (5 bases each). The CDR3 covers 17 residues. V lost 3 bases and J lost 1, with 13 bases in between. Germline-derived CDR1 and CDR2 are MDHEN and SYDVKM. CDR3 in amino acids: CASSFLGRKSGANVLTF. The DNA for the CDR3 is TGTGCCAGCAGTTTTCTGGGACGGAAGTCTGGGGCCAACGTCCTGACTTTC.

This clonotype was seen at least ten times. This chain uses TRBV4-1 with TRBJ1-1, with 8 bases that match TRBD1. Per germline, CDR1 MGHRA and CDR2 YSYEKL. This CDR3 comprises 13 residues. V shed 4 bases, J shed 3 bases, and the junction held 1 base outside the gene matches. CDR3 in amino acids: CASSLQGDTEAFF. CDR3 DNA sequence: TGCGCCAGCAGCCTACAGGGGGACACTGAAGCTTTCTTT.

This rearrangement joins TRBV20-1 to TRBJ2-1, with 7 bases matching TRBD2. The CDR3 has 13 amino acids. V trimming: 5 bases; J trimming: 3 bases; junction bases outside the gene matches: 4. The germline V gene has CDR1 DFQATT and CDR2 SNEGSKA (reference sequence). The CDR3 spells CSAHGGNYNEQFF. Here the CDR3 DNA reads TGCAGTGCTCACGGGGGGAACTACAATGAGCAGTTCTTC.

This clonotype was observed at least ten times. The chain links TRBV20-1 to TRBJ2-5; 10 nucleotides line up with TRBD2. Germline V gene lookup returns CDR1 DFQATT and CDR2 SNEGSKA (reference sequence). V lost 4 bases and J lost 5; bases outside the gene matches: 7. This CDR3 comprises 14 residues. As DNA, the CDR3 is TGCAGTGCTACAGCGGGGGGGCCCGCGGAGACCCAGTACTTC. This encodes CSATAGGPAETQYF.

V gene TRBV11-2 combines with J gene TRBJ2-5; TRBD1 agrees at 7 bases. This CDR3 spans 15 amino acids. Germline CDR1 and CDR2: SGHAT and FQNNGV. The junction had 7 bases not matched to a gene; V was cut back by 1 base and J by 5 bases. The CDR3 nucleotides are TGTGCCAGCAGCTTAGGTTTCAGGGGGTTGGAGACCCAGTACTTC. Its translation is CASSLGFRGLETQYF.

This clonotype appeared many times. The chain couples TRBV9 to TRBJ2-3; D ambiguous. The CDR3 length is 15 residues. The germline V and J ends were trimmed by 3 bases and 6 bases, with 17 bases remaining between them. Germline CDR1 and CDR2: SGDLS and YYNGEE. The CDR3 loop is CASSAAGPYTDTQYF. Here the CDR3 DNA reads TGTGCCAGCAGCGCAGCCGGACCGTACACGGATACGCAGTATTTT. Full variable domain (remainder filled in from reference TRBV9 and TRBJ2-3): DSGVTQTPKHLITATGQRVTLRCSPRSGDLSVYWYQQSLDQGLQFLIQYYNGEERAKGNILERFSAQQFPDLHSELNLSSLELGDSALYFCASSAAGPYTDTQYFGPGTRLTVL.

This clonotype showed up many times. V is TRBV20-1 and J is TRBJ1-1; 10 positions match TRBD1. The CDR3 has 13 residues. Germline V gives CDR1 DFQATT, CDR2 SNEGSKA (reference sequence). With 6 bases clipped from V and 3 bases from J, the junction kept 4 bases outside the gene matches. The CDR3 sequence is CSAPGQGYTEAFF. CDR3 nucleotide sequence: TGCAGTGCCCCGGGACAGGGGTACACTGAAGCTTTCTTT.

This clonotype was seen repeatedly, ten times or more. CDR3 nucleotides: TGTGCCAGCAGTGCCGCAGGGGGGGATAGCAATCAGCCCCAGCATTTT. This sequence encodes CASSAAGGDSNQPQHF. The chain links TRBV2 to TRBJ1-5; 7 bases line up with TRBD1. With 4 bases clipped from V and 0 bases from J, the junction kept 6 bases outside the gene matches. The CDR3 has 16 residues. From germline, CDR1 is SNHLY and CDR2 FYNNEI. Variable domain in full (rest from reference TRBV2 and TRBJ1-5): EPEVTQTPSHQVTQMGQEVILRCVPISNHLYFYWYRQILGQKVEFLVSFYNNEISEKSEIFDDQFSVERPDGSNFTLKIRSTKLEDSAMYFCASSAAGGDSNQPQHFGDGTRLSIL.

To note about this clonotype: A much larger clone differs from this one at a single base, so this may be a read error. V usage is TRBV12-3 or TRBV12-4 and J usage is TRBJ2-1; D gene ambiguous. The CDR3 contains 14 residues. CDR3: CASSFVNYYSEQFF. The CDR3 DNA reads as TGTGCCAGCAGTTTTGTGAACTATTACAGTGAGCAGTTCTTC.

CDR3: CASSLPGLAGGWEQFF. Here the CDR3 DNA reads TGTGCCAGCAGTTTGCCGGGACTAGCGGGAGGGTGGGAGCAGTTCTTC. The chain links TRBV28 to TRBJ2-1; 16 positions agree with TRBD2. The CDR3 has 16 residues. Germline CDR1 MDHEN, CDR2 SYDVKM. The V gene end was trimmed by 3 bases and the J gene end by 10 bases; junction bases not matched to a gene: 6.

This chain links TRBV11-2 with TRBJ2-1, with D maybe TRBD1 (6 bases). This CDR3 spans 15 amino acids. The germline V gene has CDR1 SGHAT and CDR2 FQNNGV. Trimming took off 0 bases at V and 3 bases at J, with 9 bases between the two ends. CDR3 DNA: TGTGCCAGCAGCTTAGATGGACAGAGCTACAATGAGCAGTTCTTC. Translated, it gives CASSLDGQSYNEQFF.

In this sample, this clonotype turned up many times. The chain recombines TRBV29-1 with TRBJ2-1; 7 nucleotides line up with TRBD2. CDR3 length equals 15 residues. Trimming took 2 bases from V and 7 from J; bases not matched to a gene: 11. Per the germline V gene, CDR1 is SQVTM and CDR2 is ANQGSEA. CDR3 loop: CSVELGSGGANEQFF. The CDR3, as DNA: TGCAGCGTTGAATTGGGGTCGGGAGGAGCGAATGAGCAGTTCTTC.

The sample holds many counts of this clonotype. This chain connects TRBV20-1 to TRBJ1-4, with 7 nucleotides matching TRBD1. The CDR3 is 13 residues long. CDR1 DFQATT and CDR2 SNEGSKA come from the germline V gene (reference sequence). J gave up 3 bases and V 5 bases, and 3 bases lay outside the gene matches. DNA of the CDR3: TGCAGTGCTCCGCAGGGGGCTAATGAAAAACTGTTTTTT. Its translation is CSAPQGANEKLFF.

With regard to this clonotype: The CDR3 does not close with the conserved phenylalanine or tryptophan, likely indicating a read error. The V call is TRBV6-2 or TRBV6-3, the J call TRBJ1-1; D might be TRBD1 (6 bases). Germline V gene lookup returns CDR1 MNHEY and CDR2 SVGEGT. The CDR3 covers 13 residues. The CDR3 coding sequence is TGTGCCAGCACTTACAGGGTTAACACTGAAGCTTTCCTT. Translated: CASTYRVNTEAFL.

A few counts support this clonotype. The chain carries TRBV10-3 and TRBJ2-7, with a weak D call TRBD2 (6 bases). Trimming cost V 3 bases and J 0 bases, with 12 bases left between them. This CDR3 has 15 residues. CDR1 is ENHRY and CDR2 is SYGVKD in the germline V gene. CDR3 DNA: TGTGCCATCAGTGACCTCAGGGAGGACTCCTACGAGCAGTACTTC. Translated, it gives CAISDLREDSYEQYF.

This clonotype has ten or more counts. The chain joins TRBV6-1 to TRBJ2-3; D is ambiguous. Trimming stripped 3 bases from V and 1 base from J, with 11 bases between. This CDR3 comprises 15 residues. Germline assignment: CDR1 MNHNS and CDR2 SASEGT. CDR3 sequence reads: CASSDWRGGTDTQYF. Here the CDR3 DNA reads TGTGCCAGCAGTGATTGGCGTGGGGGCACAGATACGCAGTATTTT.

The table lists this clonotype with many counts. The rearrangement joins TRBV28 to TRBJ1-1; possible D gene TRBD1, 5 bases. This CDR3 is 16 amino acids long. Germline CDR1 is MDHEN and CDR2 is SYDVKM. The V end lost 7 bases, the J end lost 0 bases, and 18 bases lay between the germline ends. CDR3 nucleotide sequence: TGTGCCAGCATCTCGTGGGGGGGACTAGTGAACACTGAAGCTTTCTTT. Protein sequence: CASISWGGLVNTEAFF.

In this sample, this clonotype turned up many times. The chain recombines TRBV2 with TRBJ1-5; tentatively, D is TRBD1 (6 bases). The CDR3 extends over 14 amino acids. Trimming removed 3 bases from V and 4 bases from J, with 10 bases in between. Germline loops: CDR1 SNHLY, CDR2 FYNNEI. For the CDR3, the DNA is TGTGCCAGCAGTGAGGAGGGGACAAATCAGCCCCAGCATTTT. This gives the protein CASSEEGTNQPQHF.

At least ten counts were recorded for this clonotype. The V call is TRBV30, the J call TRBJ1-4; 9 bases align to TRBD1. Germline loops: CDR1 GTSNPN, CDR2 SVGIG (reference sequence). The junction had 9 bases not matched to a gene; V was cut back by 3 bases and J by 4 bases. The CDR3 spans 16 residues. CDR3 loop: CAWRGTGRMRNEKLFF. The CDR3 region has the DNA TGTGCCTGGAGGGGGACAGGGAGGATGCGTAATGAAAAACTGTTTTTT.

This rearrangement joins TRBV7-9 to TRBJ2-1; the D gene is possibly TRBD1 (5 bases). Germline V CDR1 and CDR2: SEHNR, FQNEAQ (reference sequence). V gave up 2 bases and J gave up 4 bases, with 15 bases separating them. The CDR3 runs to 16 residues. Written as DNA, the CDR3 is TGTGCCAGCAGCTTATTTGGTACAGGCCTATACAATGAGCAGTTCTTC. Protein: CASSLFGTGLYNEQFF.

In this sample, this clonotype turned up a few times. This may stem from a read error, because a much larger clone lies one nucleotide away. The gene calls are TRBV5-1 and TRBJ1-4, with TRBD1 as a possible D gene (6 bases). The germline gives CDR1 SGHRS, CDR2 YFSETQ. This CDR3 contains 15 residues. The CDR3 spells CASSFSYRDNEELFF. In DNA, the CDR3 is TGCGCCAGCAGCTTTTCGTACAGGGACAATGAAGAACTGTTTTTT.

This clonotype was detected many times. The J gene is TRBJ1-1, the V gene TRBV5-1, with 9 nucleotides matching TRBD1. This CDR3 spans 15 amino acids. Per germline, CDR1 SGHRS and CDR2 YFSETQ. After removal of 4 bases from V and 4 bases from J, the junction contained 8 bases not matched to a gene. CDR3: CASSVHRGRTTEAFF. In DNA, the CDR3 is TGCGCCAGCAGCGTCCACAGGGGGCGTACCACTGAAGCTTTCTTT.

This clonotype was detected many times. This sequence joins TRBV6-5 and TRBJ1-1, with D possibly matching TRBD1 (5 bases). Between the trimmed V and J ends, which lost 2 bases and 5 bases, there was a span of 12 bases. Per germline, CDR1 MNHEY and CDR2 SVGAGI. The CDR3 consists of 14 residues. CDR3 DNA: TGTGCCAGCAGTTACCAGGGTTCTTGGACTGAAGCTTTCTTT. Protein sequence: CASSYQGSWTEAFF.

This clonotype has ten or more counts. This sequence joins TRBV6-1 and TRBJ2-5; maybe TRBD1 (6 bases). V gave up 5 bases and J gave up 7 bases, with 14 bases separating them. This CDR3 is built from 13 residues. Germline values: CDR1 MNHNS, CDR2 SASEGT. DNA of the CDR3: TGTGCCAGCAGTTCCACAGGGTTTGGGACCCAGTACTTC. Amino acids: CASSSTGFGTQYF.

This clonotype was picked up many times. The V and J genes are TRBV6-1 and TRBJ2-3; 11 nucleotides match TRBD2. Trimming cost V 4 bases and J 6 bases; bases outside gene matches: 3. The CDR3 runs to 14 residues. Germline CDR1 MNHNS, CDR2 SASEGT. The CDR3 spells CASSATSGEDTQYF. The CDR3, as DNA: TGTGCCAGCAGTGCGACTAGCGGGGAGGATACGCAGTATTTT.

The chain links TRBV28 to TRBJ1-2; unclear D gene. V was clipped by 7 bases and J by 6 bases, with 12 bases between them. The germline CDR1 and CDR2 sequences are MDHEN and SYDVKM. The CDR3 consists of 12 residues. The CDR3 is CASTTPPNGYTF. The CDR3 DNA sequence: TGTGCCAGCACCACACCGCCCAATGGCTACACCTTC.

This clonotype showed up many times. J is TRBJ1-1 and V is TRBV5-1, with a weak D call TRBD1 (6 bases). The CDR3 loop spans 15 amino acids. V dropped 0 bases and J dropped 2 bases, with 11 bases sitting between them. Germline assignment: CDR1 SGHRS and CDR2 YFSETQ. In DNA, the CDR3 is TGCGCCAGCAGCTTGGCAGGGGCCTTCAACACTGAAGCTTTCTTT. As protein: CASSLAGAFNTEAFF. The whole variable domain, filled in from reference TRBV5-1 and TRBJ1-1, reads KAGVTQTPRYLIKTRGQQVTLSCSPISGHRSVSWYQQTPGQGLQFLFEYFSETQRNKGNFPGRFSGRQFSNSRSEMNVSTLELGDSALYLCASSLAGAFNTEAFFGQGTRLTVV.

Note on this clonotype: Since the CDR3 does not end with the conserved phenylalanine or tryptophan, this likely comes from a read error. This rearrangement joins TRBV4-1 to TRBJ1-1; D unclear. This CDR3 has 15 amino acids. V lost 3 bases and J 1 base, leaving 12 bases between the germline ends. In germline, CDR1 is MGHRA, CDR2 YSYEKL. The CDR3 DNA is TGCGCCAGCAGCCAGGGGTGGCCGTCGAACACTGAAGCTTTCTTG. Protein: CASSQGWPSNTEAFL.